Presented here are 28 T cell receptor beta chains from one specimen sequenced in a study of response to subunit inactivated influenza vaccine. MiXCR was run by TCRdb on the RT-PCR reads, yielding one entry per CDR3 protein. This table holds about 830,000 distinct CDR3 sequences, 18% found once. The source was PBMCs from blood, collected 4 to 6 days after vaccination. The receptor source for this set is a man aged 50 or older who received an inactivated influenza vaccine.

This clonotype was counted a few times. The chain employs TRBV5-1 and TRBJ2-1, with TRBD2 as a possible D gene (6 bases). Germline-derived CDR1 and CDR2 are SGHRS and YFSETQ. The CDR3 runs 15 residues. V was clipped by 4 bases and J by 0 bases, with 11 bases between them. The chain's CDR3 is CASSRDGGSYNEQFF. CDR3 sequence (DNA): TGCGCCAGCAGCCGCGACGGGGGCTCCTACAATGAGCAGTTCTTC.

In its sample, this clonotype was seen a few times. The rearrangement links TRBV5-8 to TRBJ2-1, with D perhaps matching TRBD2 (5 bases). This CDR3 region has 16 residues. The V end lost 4 bases, the J end lost 9 bases, and 23 bases lay between the germline ends. In germline, CDR1 is SGHTS, CDR2 YDEGEE. CDR3 residues: CASSPGSVVFLAEQFF. In nucleotides, the CDR3 is TGTGCCAGCAGCCCCGGATCGGTGGTGTTCCTAGCTGAGCAGTTCTTC.

This clonotype was recorded at least ten times. The rearrangement uses TRBV15 and TRBJ1-6; possibly TRBD1 for D (6 bases). CDR3 length equals 19 residues. Germline loops: CDR1 LNHNV, CDR2 YYDKDF (reference sequence). Deletions cut 1 base from V and 3 bases from J, with 19 bases between. CDR3 bases: TGTGCCACCAGCAGAGGAGACCGGGAGGAAGGGGGCTATAATTCACCCCTCCACTTT. Protein: CATSRGDREEGGYNSPLHF.

Only a few counts were recorded for this clonotype. This chain joins TRBV28 and TRBJ2-7; 7 bases align to TRBD1. The V segment lost 5 bases and the J segment 8 bases; nucleotides outside the gene matches: 12. Looked up from germline, CDR1 is MDHEN and CDR2 is SYDVKM. The CDR3 is 14 residues long. The CDR3 loop reads CASSTGDNLYQQYF. CDR3 DNA sequence: TGTGCCAGCAGTACAGGGGACAATCTCTATCAGCAGTACTTC.

The gene calls are TRBV20-1 and TRBJ2-3; D is perhaps TRBD1 (6 bases). V was shortened by 5 bases and J by 0 bases, with 15 bases between the two germline ends. Looked up from germline, CDR1 is DFQATT and CDR2 is SNEGSKA (reference sequence). The CDR3 length is 15 residues. The chain's CDR3 is CSALGAGGSTDTQYF. The CDR3 DNA sequence: TGCAGTGCTTTGGGGGCGGGTGGAAGCACAGATACGCAGTATTTT.

The chain joins TRBV5-1 to TRBJ2-3; 7 bases map to TRBD2. The CDR3 totals 16 residues. With 1 base clipped from V and 2 bases from J, the junction kept 7 bases outside the gene matches. Germline loops: CDR1 SGHRS, CDR2 YFSETQ. CDR3 amino acids: CASSLLVAGSTDTQYF. The CDR3 region has the DNA TGCGCCAGCAGCTTGTTAGTAGCGGGCTCCACAGATACGCAGTATTTT.

In nucleotides, the CDR3 is TGTGCCAGCAGCGATCCCGGCGGGTTCACAAACACTGAAGCTTTCTTT. Its protein is CASSDPGGFTNTEAFF. The chain carries TRBV12-3 or TRBV12-4 and TRBJ1-1; D not resolved. This CDR3 spans 16 amino acids. V was shortened by 6 bases and J by 2 bases, with 19 bases between the two germline ends.

This clonotype appeared many times. The chain employs TRBV5-1 and TRBJ2-1; 9 positions agree with TRBD2. From germline, CDR1 is SGHRS and CDR2 YFSETQ. With V trimmed by 4 bases and J by 4 bases, 3 bases remained unmatched. This CDR3 has 14 amino acids. CDR3: CASSMAGGYNEQFF. DNA for the CDR3: TGCGCCAGCAGCATGGCGGGGGGGTACAATGAGCAGTTCTTC.

V gene TRBV20-1 combines with J gene TRBJ2-7, with 9 bases lining up with TRBD2. Per germline, CDR1 DFQATT and CDR2 SNEGSKA (reference sequence). This CDR3 has 14 residues. The V segment lost 1 base and the J segment 6 bases; nucleotides outside the gene matches: 7. In DNA form, the CDR3 reads TGCAGTGCTAGAGGGCGGGGGACTAGCCTCGAGCAGTACTTC. It yields the protein CSARGRGTSLEQYF.

This clonotype was detected ten times or more. CDR3 DNA: TGTGCCAGCAGCGTAGGGCAGGGGGTCACCGGGGAGCTGTTTTTT. Amino acid sequence: CASSVGQGVTGELFF. V and J are TRBV9 and TRBJ2-2; 7 bases agree with TRBD1. Germline assignment: CDR1 SGDLS and CDR2 YYNGEE. The CDR3 totals 15 residues. J lost 4 bases, V lost 0 bases, and 3 bases had no gene match. Based on the CDR3 plus reference TRBV9 and TRBJ2-2, the full variable domain is DSGVTQTPKHLITATGQRVTLRCSPRSGDLSVYWYQQSLDQGLQFLIQYYNGEERAKGNILERFSAQQFPDLHSELNLSSLELGDSALYFCASSVGQGVTGELFFGEGSRLTVL.

On this clonotype: The CDR3 end shows no conserved phenylalanine or tryptophan, and so a read error is likely. V usage is TRBV6-1 and J usage is TRBJ2-3; perhaps TRBD1 as D (6 bases). The CDR3 runs to 14 residues. V shed 6 bases and J shed 0 bases, with 10 bases lying between them. CDR1 is MNHNS, CDR2 SASEGT, per germline. CDR3 residues: CASSHGQSTDTQYS. Here the CDR3 DNA reads TGTGCCAGCAGCCATGGACAGAGCACAGATACGCAGTATTCT.

This clonotype was detected a few times. The chain carries TRBV12-3 or TRBV12-4 and TRBJ2-6; 7 positions match TRBD1. The CDR3 extends over 12 amino acids. The V gene end was trimmed by 6 bases and the J gene end by 19 bases; junction bases not matched to a gene: 12. This CDR3 reads CASSPLLGTDTF. The CDR3 DNA sequence: TGTGCCAGCAGCCCTTTACTCGGGACAGACACTTTC.

This clonotype was detected a few times. The chain couples TRBV29-1 to TRBJ2-2, with D uncertain. The CDR3 has 13 residues. Trimming left V 4 bases short and J 7 bases short, with 13 bases between. In germline, CDR1 is SQVTM, CDR2 ANQGSEA. CDR3 protein: CSVALTVGGELFF. The CDR3 nucleotides read TGCAGCGTTGCGTTGACGGTGGGCGGGGAGCTGTTTTTT.

A few counts support this clonotype. The V gene is TRBV11-2, the J gene TRBJ1-1, with D perhaps matching TRBD1 (6 bases). Germline V gene data show CDR1 as SGHAT and CDR2 as FQNNGV. Trimming took 5 bases from V and 6 from J, leaving 13 bases between them. This CDR3 is built from 13 residues. In nucleotides, the CDR3 is TGTGCCAGCAGCCCCGAGGGGGTCCCTGAAGCTTTCTTT. Its protein product is CASSPEGVPEAFF.

This clonotype was counted only a few times. The V gene is TRBV20-1, the J gene TRBJ2-7; D might be TRBD2 (6 bases). V lost 3 bases and J lost 2, with 14 bases in between. Germline V gene lookup returns CDR1 DFQATT and CDR2 SNEGSKA (reference sequence). The CDR3 contains 14 residues. In nucleotides, the CDR3 is TGCAGTGCTAGGATTAGCGGTTGGACCTACGAGCAGTACTTC. It translates to CSARISGWTYEQYF.

This rearrangement joins TRBV6-2 or TRBV6-3 to TRBJ1-2; D is undetermined. Germline V CDR1 and CDR2: MNHEY, SVGEGT. Deletions cut 6 bases from V and 4 bases from J, with 15 bases between. CDR3 size: 14 residues. The CDR3 here is CASRSATTTYGYTF. In DNA, the CDR3 is TGTGCCAGCAGATCAGCGACAACTACCTATGGCTACACCTTC.

A single count supports this clonotype. At one boundary the junction diverges from the germline segment, which might be a read error. V gene TRBV9 combines with J gene TRBJ1-3; no definite D call. The germline V gene encodes CDR1 SGDLS and CDR2 YYNGEE. This CDR3 is 17 amino acids long. In DNA form, the CDR3 reads TGTGCCAGCAGCGTAGCCCCGGCCCAGAGCTCTGGAGACACCATATATTTT. It encodes CASSVAPAQSSGDTIYF. The variable domain in full, with the rest retrieved from reference TRBV9 and TRBJ1-3, is DSGVTQTPKHLITATGQRVTLRCSPRSGDLSVYWYQQSLDQGLQFLIQYYNGEERAKGNILERFSAQQFPDLHSELNLSSLELGDSALYFCASSVAPAQSSGDTIYFGEGSWLTVV.

The rearrangement links TRBV13 to TRBJ2-3, with 14 bases identical to TRBD2. The CDR3 runs to 17 residues. Trimming cost V 6 bases and J 0 bases; bases outside gene matches: 5. Germline assignment: CDR1 PRHDT and CDR2 FYEKMQ (reference sequence). This CDR3 reads CASRGRTSGGSTDTQYF. As DNA, the CDR3 is TGTGCCAGCAGGGGACGGACTAGCGGGGGGAGCACAGATACGCAGTATTTT.

This clonotype has a handful of counts. The V gene is TRBV4-1, the J gene TRBJ2-5, with D unclear. Germline V CDR1 and CDR2: MGHRA, YSYEKL. Trimming shortened V by 1 base and J by 5 bases, and 11 bases separated the two germline ends. This CDR3 is built from 14 residues. The CDR3 protein is CASSQVVGLETQYF. The CDR3, as DNA: TGCGCCAGCAGCCAAGTAGTAGGTTTGGAGACCCAGTACTTC.

This clonotype was observed at least ten times. In nucleotides, the CDR3 is TGTGCCAGCAGTTCCCTAGCGGGGGGTGGAGATACGCAGTATTTT. Residues: CASSSLAGGGDTQYF. This sequence joins TRBV12-3 or TRBV12-4 and TRBJ2-3; 11 nucleotides agree with TRBD2. The CDR3 length is 15 residues. V shed 4 bases, J shed 5 bases, and the junction held 5 bases outside the gene matches.

The CDR3 bases are TGTGCCATCAGTGTCCTACCCGGCAGCAATGAGCAGTTCTTC. Amino acids: CAISVLPGSNEQFF. The chain uses TRBV10-3 and TRBJ2-1; D gene unclear. The CDR3 extends over 14 amino acids. Per the germline V gene, CDR1 is ENHRY and CDR2 is SYGVKD. The V end was cut by 4 bases, the J end by 6 bases, with 13 bases between.

The chain carries TRBV29-1 and TRBJ1-2, with 7 bases that match TRBD1. V lost 2 bases to trimming and J lost 4 bases; unmatched junction nucleotides: 4. This CDR3 is built from 13 residues. Germline V gene sequence: CDR1 SQVTM, CDR2 ANQGSEA. CDR3 protein: CSVEQGDSYGYTF. CDR3 DNA: TGCAGCGTTGAACAGGGGGACTCCTATGGCTACACCTTC.

This clonotype was counted a few times. The V call is TRBV5-1, the J call TRBJ2-1; 10 nucleotides line up with TRBD2. This CDR3 spans 16 amino acids. The germline V gene encodes CDR1 SGHRS and CDR2 YFSETQ. V lost 4 bases and J lost 6; bases outside the gene matches: 10. Written as DNA, the CDR3 is TGCGCCAGCAGCATTTTAAGCGGGGGGGCCCGCAATGAGCAGTTCTTC. This gives the protein CASSILSGGARNEQFF.

The gene calls are TRBV5-1 and TRBJ2-3; 10 bases map to TRBD1. The CDR3 extends over 16 amino acids. V was pared by 0 bases and J by 2 bases, with 3 bases of the junction left unmatched. Germline V CDR1 and CDR2: SGHRS, YFSETQ. As DNA, the CDR3 is TGCGCCAGCAGCTTGGGACAGGGGGCTTACACAGATACGCAGTATTTT. Its protein product is CASSLGQGAYTDTQYF.

This chain joins TRBV6-1 and TRBJ2-4, with TRBD1 identical over 8 bases. CDR1 is MNHNS, CDR2 SASEGT, per germline. The CDR3 contains 15 residues. V was clipped by 3 bases and J by 9 bases; unmatched bases: 10. The CDR3 DNA follows: TGTGCCAGCAGTGACCCCGGACAGGGCGGTACCATTCAGTACTTC. Translation gives CASSDPGQGGTIQYF.

The chain uses TRBV20-1 and TRBJ1-6, with D perhaps matching TRBD1 (5 bases). Germline V gene lookup returns CDR1 DFQATT and CDR2 SNEGSKA (reference sequence). The CDR3 is 13 amino acids. Between the trimmed V and J ends, which lost 1 base and 8 bases, there was a span of 9 bases. This CDR3 reads CSARGGLYSPLHF. Written as DNA, the CDR3 is TGCAGTGCTAGAGGGGGACTCTATTCACCCCTCCACTTT.

Only a few counts were recorded for this clonotype. This chain connects TRBV6-4 to TRBJ2-1; no clear D gene. Trimming took off 3 bases at V and 2 bases at J, with 5 bases between the two ends. Germline V lookup: CDR1 MRHNA, CDR2 SNTAGT. This CDR3 contains 13 residues. DNA of the CDR3: TGTGCCAGCAGTGATGCAGCCTACAATGAGCAGTTCTTC. Translating it yields CASSDAAYNEQFF.

V usage is TRBV12-3 or TRBV12-4 and J usage is TRBJ1-1, with TRBD1 identical over 7 bases. CDR3 length equals 13 residues. V was pared by 5 bases and J by 6 bases, with 6 bases of the junction left unmatched. In nucleotides, the CDR3 is TGTGCCAGCAGTCTCAGGGGGTACGCTGAAGCTTTCTTT. As protein: CASSLRGYAEAFF.